The 2 T cell receptor beta chains in this list originate from one sample, sequenced in a study of cytomegalovirus exposure and HLA in healthy donors. The PCR used 60 Vbeta and 13 Jbeta primers. The method was immunoSEQ multiplex PCR; TCRdb's version includes in-frame clones alone and lacks a portion of them. The repertoire holds roughly 52,000 clones, with around 82% as singletons. Sequences were obtained from PBMCs. These receptors were collected from a female donor in good health and CMV-seronegative.

The rearrangement links TRBV5-1 to TRBJ1-2; D gene uncertain. Trimming pared 5 bases from V and 6 bases from J, leaving 8 bases between. This CDR3 is built from 11 residues. Germline loops: CDR1 SGHRS, CDR2 YFSETQ. In nucleotides, the CDR3 is TGCGCCAGCAGACTGAATGATGGCTACACCTTC. Encoded protein: CASRLNDGYTF.

This sequence joins TRBV6-6 and TRBJ1-5; 8 bases align to TRBD1. The CDR3 is 16 amino acids. J gave up 2 bases and V 0 bases, and 3 bases lay outside the gene matches. CDR1 is MNHNY and CDR2 is SVGAGI in the germline V gene (reference sequence). As DNA, the CDR3 is TGTGCCAGCAGTTACTCCAACAGGGGGGGCAATCAGCCCCAGCATTTT. Its protein is CASSYSNRGGNQPQHF.